These 11 T cell receptor beta chains share one sample of origin, sequenced in a study of radiotherapy plus CTLA-4 blockade in lung cancer. Produced via immunoSEQ multiplex PCR; TCRdb's table is partial and in-frame only. The repertoire holds tens of thousands of clones, 70% to 80% seen once, with 3.5% to 4.5% in the top ten. The material sequenced was peripheral blood, taken from a patient treated with radiotherapy plus ipilimumab. The receptors come from a human donor with non-small cell lung cancer who had a partial response to radiotherapy plus ipilimumab.

This clone was seen just once. The rearrangement links TRBV9 to TRBJ2-4, with D possibly TRBD1 on 5 matching bases. Germline-derived CDR1 and CDR2 are SGDLS and YYNGEE. V lost 4 bases to trimming and J lost 2 bases, with 13 bases between them. This CDR3 spans 15 amino acids. The DNA for the CDR3 is TGTGCCAGCAGCCCCGACGGACAACCCAAAAACATTCAGTACTTC. Translated: CASSPDGQPKNIQYF.

V usage is TRBV5-1 and J usage is TRBJ2-1; possibly TRBD1 for D (5 bases). The V and J ends lost 4 bases and 5 bases respectively, with 19 bases between them. The CDR3 is made up of 16 amino acids. Germline loops: CDR1 SGHRS, CDR2 YFSETQ. The CDR3 nucleotides read TGCGCCAGCAGCCGGCGACTCGACAGCTTGAACAATGAGCAGTTCTTC. Translation gives CASSRRLDSLNNEQFF.

This sequence joins TRBV6-1 and TRBJ1-2; the D is unclear. This CDR3 spans 12 amino acids. Looked up from germline, CDR1 is MNHNS and CDR2 is SASEGT. Trimming pared 7 bases from V and 4 bases from J, leaving 10 bases between. The CDR3 DNA reads TGTGCCAGCATATCAGACACCTATGGCTACACCTTC. It codes for CASISDTYGYTF.

The rearrangement joins TRBV9 to TRBJ2-1; D is perhaps TRBD1 (8 bases). Trimming pared 3 bases from V and 1 base from J, leaving 26 bases between. Germline V CDR1 and CDR2: SGDLS, YYNGEE. This CDR3 spans 20 amino acids. The CDR3 DNA follows: TGTGCCAGCAGCGCTAGAGGGCAGGGGGCGGCTAGCGGATCCTACAATGAGCAGTTCTTC. Translating it yields CASSARGQGAASGSYNEQFF.

This clone is medium-sized (0.01 to 0.1%) within its sample. Other DNA sequences in the sample encode the same CDR3. The gene calls are TRBV2 and TRBJ2-5; weak D call: TRBD1 (5 bases). Per germline, CDR1 SNHLY and CDR2 FYNNEI. The CDR3 extends over 14 amino acids. V was shortened by 3 bases and J by 2 bases, with 10 bases between the two germline ends. The CDR3 bases are TGTGCCAGCAGTGATTCTAGGGGTCAAGAGACCCAGTACTTC. Protein sequence: CASSDSRGQETQYF.

The rearrangement uses TRBV4-1 and TRBJ2-7, with TRBD2 as a possible D gene (6 bases). Per the germline V gene, CDR1 is MGHRA and CDR2 is YSYEKL. V was trimmed by 1 base and J by 3 bases, leaving 10 bases between them. The CDR3 totals 14 residues. CDR3 sequence reads: CASSQGGTLYEQYF. CDR3 DNA: TGCGCCAGCAGCCAAGGCGGGACCCTCTACGAGCAGTACTTC.

This chain uses TRBV7-8 with TRBJ1-6, with D perhaps TRBD1 (5 bases). CDR1 is SGHVS, CDR2 FQNEAQ, per germline. This CDR3 has 13 residues. The V end lost 10 bases, the J end lost 5 bases, and 12 bases lay between the germline ends. CDR3 residues: CATKGRDNSPLHF. In DNA form, the CDR3 reads TGTGCCACCAAGGGGCGCGATAATTCACCCCTCCACTTT.

The rearrangement links TRBV7-9 to TRBJ1-2, with D possibly TRBD1 on 6 matching bases. CDR1 is SEHNR and CDR2 is FQNEAQ in the germline V gene (reference sequence). The CDR3 spans 13 residues. V lost 8 bases and J 6 bases, leaving 16 bases between the germline ends. Written as DNA, the CDR3 is TGTGCCAGCTCTAGGGGGGGGATCCATGGCTACACCTTC. Translating gives CASSRGGIHGYTF.

This sequence joins TRBV5-1 and TRBJ2-1; 10 bases line up with TRBD1. Germline CDR1 reads SGHRS; CDR2 reads YFSETQ. V dropped 0 bases and J dropped 4; count of bases not matched to a gene: 1. This CDR3 has 15 amino acids. The CDR3 reads CASSLGDRGYNEQFF. CDR3 nucleotide sequence: TGCGCCAGCAGCTTGGGGGACAGGGGTTACAATGAGCAGTTCTTC. Based on the CDR3 plus reference TRBV5-1 and TRBJ2-1, the full variable domain is KAGVTQTPRYLIKTRGQQVTLSCSPISGHRSVSWYQQTPGQGLQFLFEYFSETQRNKGNFPGRFSGRQFSNSRSEMNVSTLELGDSALYLCASSLGDRGYNEQFFGPGTRLTVL.

The genes are TRBV10-3 and TRBJ1-5; a weak D match, TRBD1 (5 bases). The CDR3 extends over 15 amino acids. Trimming pared 8 bases from V and 0 bases from J, leaving 14 bases between. Germline V gives CDR1 ENHRY, CDR2 SYGVKD. DNA for the CDR3: TGTGCCATCGGGGCAGGCCAAGATAGCAATCAGCCCCAGCATTTT. Amino acids: CAIGAGQDSNQPQHF.

The chain links TRBV28 to TRBJ1-6, with D possibly matching TRBD1 (6 bases). The V end was cut by 2 bases, the J end by 5 bases, with 10 bases between. The CDR3 length is 15 residues. CDR1 MDHEN and CDR2 SYDVKM come from the germline V gene. The CDR3 spells CASSLVDRDNSPLHF. For the CDR3, the DNA is TGTGCCAGCAGTTTAGTGGACAGAGATAATTCACCCCTCCACTTT.